This T cell receptor beta chain stems from a study of control samples from healthy donors and cancer patients. The ends were cut back, 0 bases at V and 1 base at J, with 8 bases in the middle. CDR1 KGHDR and CDR2 SFDVKD come from the germline V gene. This CDR3 has 16 residues. TCRdb keeps only in-frame clones here, not all; method: immunoSEQ multiplex PCR. The sample includes roughly 120,000 clones, roughly nine tenths of them seen just once. This receptor was identified in a woman aged 45 to 65 with colorectal cancer. Sequenced material: PBMCs. The chain links TRBV24-1 to TRBJ2-2, with D perhaps matching TRBD1 (6 bases). The DNA for the CDR3 is TGTGCCACCAGTGATTTGCGGACAGTGAACACCGGGGAGCTGTTTTTT. It yields the protein CATSDLRTVNTGELFF.